One sample yielded the 30 T cell receptor beta chains listed below, sequenced in a study of T cell responses to AZD1222 COVID-19 vaccine. The repertoire was sequenced with immunoSEQ multiplex PCR; TCRdb's copy has only in-frame clones and lacks some. The profile shows 150,000 to 200,000 clones, approximately 90% of them singletons. The source was peripheral blood, collected on day 0 of AZD1222 vaccination. The receptor source for this set is an adult in good health.

The chain recombines TRBV2 with TRBJ2-7; possibly TRBD1 for D (5 bases). This CDR3 spans 14 amino acids. The V gene lost 9 bases and the J gene lost 3 bases, with 18 bases spanning the gap. Germline CDR1 is SNHLY and CDR2 is FYNNEI. CDR3 nucleotides: TGTGCCAGTCGGCTCCGGGTAGGGGACTACGAGCAGTACTTC. This gives the protein CASRLRVGDYEQYF.

The V gene is TRBV5-1, the J gene TRBJ2-1; D possibly matches TRBD1 or TRBD2 (6 bases each). V was cut by 4 bases and J by 3 bases, with 11 bases left in between. Germline V gene sequence: CDR1 SGHRS, CDR2 YFSETQ. CDR3 length: 14 amino acids. The CDR3 region has the DNA TGCGCCAGCAGCCTCGGGGGCCTCTACAATGAGCAGTTCTTC. Residues: CASSLGGLYNEQFF.

The genes are TRBV18 and TRBJ1-5; maybe TRBD1 (5 bases). The CDR3 has 16 amino acids. Germline V CDR1 and CDR2: KGHSH, LQKENI. Trimming took 3 bases from V and 11 from J, leaving 23 bases between them. CDR3 region: CASSPSRTDTREAQHF. In nucleotides, the CDR3 is TGTGCCAGCTCACCGAGCCGGACGGACACCCGGGAGGCCCAGCATTTT. The full variable domain, rest sourced from reference TRBV18 and TRBJ1-5, is NAGVMQNPRHLVRRRGQEARLRCSPMKGHSHVYWYRQLPEEGLKFMVYLQKENIIDESGMPKERFSAEFPKEGPSILRIQQVVRGDSAAYFCASSPSRTDTREAQHFGDGTRLSIL.

Comment on this clone: At one end the junction does not follow the germline gene, possibly because of a read error. This sequence joins TRBV7-7 and TRBJ2-3; the D gene is possibly TRBD1 (5 bases). Germline V lookup: CDR1 SSHAT, CDR2 FNYEAQ (reference sequence). The CDR3 contains 15 residues. The CDR3 sequence: CASSLGVNPTDTQYF. For the CDR3, the DNA is TGTGCTAGCAGCTTAGGGGTCAACCCAACAGATACGCAGTATTTT.

The chain couples TRBV5-1 to TRBJ2-1, with 11 bases matching TRBD2. CDR3 length equals 17 residues. Germline V CDR1 and CDR2: SGHRS, YFSETQ. V trimming: 0 bases; J trimming: 8 bases; junction bases outside the gene matches: 10. In DNA form, the CDR3 reads TGCGCCAGCAGCTTGGATGCGACTAGCGGGGCTGGGGATGAGCAGTTCTTC. Its translation is CASSLDATSGAGDEQFF.

V and J are TRBV7-9 and TRBJ1-2; no clear D gene. CDR1 SEHNR and CDR2 FQNEAQ come from the germline V gene (reference sequence). V was cut by 4 bases and J by 6 bases, with 15 bases left in between. CDR3 length: 14 amino acids. This CDR3 reads CASSSHTPRNGYTF. CDR3 bases: TGTGCCAGCAGCTCACACACCCCGAGGAATGGCTACACCTTC. Supplemented by reference TRBV7-9 and TRBJ1-2, the full variable domain reads DTGVSQNPRHKITKRGQNVTFRCDPISEHNRLYWYRQTLGQGPEFLTYFQNEAQLEKSRLLSDRFSAERPKGSFSTLEIQRTEQGDSAMYLCASSSHTPRNGYTFGSGTRLTVV.

V and J are TRBV7-8 and TRBJ2-7; 8 nucleotides match TRBD2. Germline assignment: CDR1 SGHVS and CDR2 FQNEAQ. After removal of 5 bases from V and 2 bases from J, the junction contained 5 bases not matched to a gene. This CDR3 is 14 amino acids long. As DNA, the CDR3 is TGTGCCAGCAGCCTACTAGCGGCGACCTACGAGCAGTACTTC. Protein: CASSLLAATYEQYF.

The V gene is TRBV7-2, the J gene TRBJ1-5; D uncertain. Trimming left V 5 bases short and J 0 bases short, with 11 bases between. Per the germline V gene, CDR1 is SGHTA and CDR2 is FQGNSA. This CDR3 contains 15 residues. CDR3 DNA sequence: TGTGCCAGCAGCCCCCGGGGATATAGCAATCAGCCCCAGCATTTT. This codes for CASSPRGYSNQPQHF.

The V gene is TRBV15, the J gene TRBJ1-2; D possibly corresponds to TRBD1 (5 bases). V shed 3 bases and J shed 4 bases, with 12 bases lying between them. Germline V gene lookup returns CDR1 LNHNV and CDR2 YYDKDF (reference sequence). This CDR3 is 14 amino acids long. DNA of the CDR3: TGTGCCACCAGCAGCACCAGGGACGGCTATGGCTACACCTTC. As protein: CATSSTRDGYGYTF.

This clone showed up just a few times. The chain uses TRBV28 and TRBJ1-1, with 11 bases aligning to TRBD1. The CDR3 has 15 amino acids. The trim removed 8 bases at V and 4 bases at J, leaving 9 bases unmatched. Germline loops: CDR1 MDHEN, CDR2 SYDVKM. CDR3: CASYPPGTGGTEAFF. In DNA, the CDR3 is TGTGCCAGCTATCCTCCCGGGACAGGGGGCACTGAAGCTTTCTTT.

The V call is TRBV28, the J call TRBJ1-1; 11 nucleotides match TRBD1. This CDR3 contains 16 residues. V lost 7 bases to trimming and J lost 5 bases; unmatched junction nucleotides: 12. Germline CDR1 is MDHEN and CDR2 is SYDVKM. The chain's CDR3 is CASTPGTGGRGTEAFF. The CDR3 nucleotides are TGTGCCAGCACCCCAGGGACAGGGGGAAGGGGGACTGAAGCTTTCTTT.

This rearrangement joins TRBV7-9 to TRBJ2-1, with D unclear. This CDR3 region has 12 residues. CDR1 is SEHNR and CDR2 is FQNEAQ in the germline V gene (reference sequence). With 6 bases removed from V and 6 bases from J, the gap between germline ends came to 9 bases. DNA of the CDR3: TGTGCCAGCAGTTCACTAAGCAATGAGCAGTTCTTC. Its translation: CASSSLSNEQFF. Using reference TRBV7-9 and TRBJ2-1 for the parts outside the CDR3, the full variable domain is DTGVSQNPRHKITKRGQNVTFRCDPISEHNRLYWYRQTLGQGPEFLTYFQNEAQLEKSRLLSDRFSAERPKGSFSTLEIQRTEQGDSAMYLCASSSLSNEQFFGPGTRLTVL.

The CDR3 bases are TGTGCCAACGGGGACAGTCTCGGCTACACCTTC. The encoded protein is CANGDSLGYTF. The chain joins TRBV6-6 to TRBJ1-2; TRBD1 matches 7 bases. Per the germline V gene, CDR1 is MNHNY and CDR2 is SVGAGI (reference sequence). This CDR3 has 11 amino acids. J was trimmed by 8 bases and V by 10 bases; bases with no gene match: 7.

The chain combines TRBV2 with TRBJ2-5, with 8 bases identical to TRBD2. V lost 6 bases and J lost 4; bases outside the gene matches: 13. CDR3 length equals 16 residues. Germline V lookup: CDR1 SNHLY, CDR2 FYNNEI. The CDR3 DNA reads TGTGCCAGCAGCCCCGGAGTAGCGGGGCGCCTAGAGACCCAGTACTTC. Its translation is CASSPGVAGRLETQYF.

The chain combines TRBV10-3 with TRBJ1-2, with no clear D. Trimming took 3 bases from V and 4 from J, leaving 9 bases between them. CDR3 length: 13 amino acids. Germline values: CDR1 ENHRY, CDR2 SYGVKD. The CDR3 loop is CAISEGSVYGYTF. CDR3 sequence (DNA): TGTGCCATCAGTGAAGGATCCGTCTATGGCTACACCTTC.

The chain employs TRBV4-2 and TRBJ2-2; D is undetermined. Trimming removed 3 bases at V and 2 bases at J, with 16 bases between. The CDR3 contains 17 residues. Germline V gene lookup returns CDR1 LGHNA and CDR2 YNFKEQ. In nucleotides, the CDR3 is TGTGCCAGCAGCCAGCTGCACGGAAGGGATAACACCGGGGAGCTGTTTTTT. Translation gives CASSQLHGRDNTGELFF.

The chain carries TRBV25-1 and TRBJ1-2; D gene unclear. Trimming left V 3 bases short and J 7 bases short, with 24 bases between. This CDR3 comprises 17 residues. Germline CDR1 and CDR2: MGHDK and SYGVNS. CDR3 region: CASSDSGAPGVFLGYTF. The CDR3 bases are TGTGCCAGCAGTGATTCCGGCGCGCCAGGCGTCTTTCTTGGCTACACCTTC.

J is TRBJ2-1 and V is TRBV15; 8 positions agree with TRBD2. V gave up 1 base and J gave up 6 bases; unmatched junction bases: 8. Germline V gives CDR1 LNHNV, CDR2 YYDKDF (reference sequence). There are 16 residues in the CDR3. The CDR3 DNA is TGTGCCACCAGCAGAGGGGCAGCGGGGGTAAGCAATGAGCAGTTCTTC. Protein product: CATSRGAAGVSNEQFF.

The V and J genes are TRBV28 and TRBJ1-5; D perhaps matches TRBD1 (5 bases). The germline gives CDR1 MDHEN, CDR2 SYDVKM. The CDR3 contains 14 residues. Trimming cost V 7 bases and J 9 bases, with 19 bases left between them. The CDR3 spells CASTKGTAYGPQHF. The CDR3, as DNA: TGTGCCAGCACCAAAGGGACGGCGTACGGGCCCCAGCATTTT.

The chain links TRBV5-6 to TRBJ1-2; D gene unclear. There are 13 residues in the CDR3. Germline V lookup: CDR1 SGHDT, CDR2 YYEEEE. V lost 7 bases and J 0 bases, leaving 10 bases between the germline ends. The CDR3 spells CASDSGANYGYTF. The CDR3, as DNA: TGTGCCAGCGATAGCGGGGCTAACTATGGCTACACCTTC.

The V call is TRBV30, the J call TRBJ1-6; TRBD1 might be the D (5 bases). The V end lost 5 bases, the J end lost 9 bases, and 14 bases lay between the germline ends. Germline assignment: CDR1 GTSNPN and CDR2 SVGIG (reference sequence). This CDR3 has 13 residues. CDR3 nucleotides: TGTGCCTGGTGGGGGACCCCGGGTTCACCCCTCCACTTT. Protein sequence: CAWWGTPGSPLHF.

J is TRBJ2-1 and V is TRBV5-4, with 7 positions matching TRBD1. CDR3 length: 16 residues. The germline V gene has CDR1 SGHNT and CDR2 YYREEE (reference sequence). The J segment lost 2 bases and the V segment lost 0 bases, leaving 5 bases of the junction unmatched. The CDR3 protein is CASSLARDSAYNEQFF. Written as DNA, the CDR3 is TGTGCCAGCAGCTTGGCGAGGGACAGTGCCTACAATGAGCAGTTCTTC. Full variable domain (remainder filled in from reference TRBV5-4 and TRBJ2-1): ETGVTQSPTHLIKTRGQQVTLRCSSQSGHNTVSWYQQALGQGPQFIFQYYREEENGRGNFPPRFSGLQFPNYSSELNVNALELDDSALYLCASSLARDSAYNEQFFGPGTRLTVL.

The chain is built from TRBV5-6 and TRBJ1-5; D gene ambiguous. Trimming took off 1 base at V and 4 bases at J, with 6 bases between the two ends. The CDR3 has 13 amino acids. The germline V gene has CDR1 SGHDT and CDR2 YYEEEE. For the CDR3, the DNA is TGTGCCAGCAGCTTGTATGGGAATCAGCCCCAGCATTTT. Amino acids: CASSLYGNQPQHF.

This rearrangement joins TRBV5-1 to TRBJ1-2; possible D gene TRBD1, 6 bases. V gave up 4 bases and J gave up 4 bases, with 17 bases separating them. From germline, CDR1 is SGHRS and CDR2 YFSETQ. CDR3 length: 15 residues. Written as DNA, the CDR3 is TGCGCCAGCAGCCAGAGTGGGGGCTCAGGCTATGGCTACACCTTC. It codes for CASSQSGGSGYGYTF. The full variable domain, its missing parts supplied by reference TRBV5-1 and TRBJ1-2, is KAGVTQTPRYLIKTRGQQVTLSCSPISGHRSVSWYQQTPGQGLQFLFEYFSETQRNKGNFPGRFSGRQFSNSRSEMNVSTLELGDSALYLCASSQSGGSGYGYTFGSGTRLTVV.

The genes are TRBV5-1 and TRBJ1-1; 11 bases map to TRBD1. This CDR3 is built from 16 residues. V was pared by 3 bases and J by 5 bases, with 9 bases of the junction left unmatched. Germline CDR1 SGHRS, CDR2 YFSETQ. CDR3 region: CASSSNTGTGGTEAFF. Written as DNA, the CDR3 is TGCGCCAGCAGCTCTAACACCGGGACAGGGGGAACTGAAGCTTTCTTT.

The CDR3 loop reads CAISPEKNQPQHF. CDR3 bases: TGTGCCATCAGCCCAGAAAAGAATCAGCCCCAGCATTTT. The chain has TRBV10-3 and TRBJ1-5; unclear D gene. This CDR3 has 13 residues. Germline V gene sequence: CDR1 ENHRY, CDR2 SYGVKD. Trimming took off 6 bases at V and 4 bases at J, with 10 bases between the two ends.

Comment on this clone: Sequence at one end of the junction differs from germline and may be a read error. This chain links TRBV4-1 with TRBJ1-2; no clear D. This CDR3 region has 19 residues. Germline CDR1 is MGHRA and CDR2 is YSYEKL. The CDR3 DNA reads TGCGCCAGCAGCCAAGACAGGTTGGCAGCCCCAATATCTAACTATGGCGCGTCCTTC. It encodes CASSQDRLAAPISNYGASF.

The chain couples TRBV9 to TRBJ2-3; D call uncertain. V lost 1 base, J lost 4 bases, and 4 bases lay in between. Looked up from germline, CDR1 is SGDLS and CDR2 is YYNGEE. The CDR3 length is 12 residues. CDR3 bases: TGTGCCAGCAGCGTAAGCTCAGATACGCAGTATTTT. The encoded protein is CASSVSSDTQYF.

V and J are TRBV19 and TRBJ2-1; TRBD2 matches 9 bases. The junction had 3 bases not matched to a gene; V was cut back by 1 base and J by 5 bases. In germline, CDR1 is LNHDA, CDR2 SQIVND (reference sequence). The CDR3 is 15 residues long. The CDR3 sequence is CASSIGGGRDNEQFF. The CDR3 DNA follows: TGTGCCAGTAGTATAGGGGGCGGGAGGGACAATGAGCAGTTCTTC.

The V gene is TRBV7-3, the J gene TRBJ2-7; D is uncertain. Germline V lookup: CDR1 SGHTA, CDR2 FQGTGA. The CDR3 spans 15 residues. V lost 2 bases and J 0 bases, leaving 11 bases between the germline ends. In DNA form, the CDR3 reads TGTGCCAGCAGCTTATCCCCAGGTAGCTCCTACGAGCAGTACTTC. It codes for CASSLSPGSSYEQYF.